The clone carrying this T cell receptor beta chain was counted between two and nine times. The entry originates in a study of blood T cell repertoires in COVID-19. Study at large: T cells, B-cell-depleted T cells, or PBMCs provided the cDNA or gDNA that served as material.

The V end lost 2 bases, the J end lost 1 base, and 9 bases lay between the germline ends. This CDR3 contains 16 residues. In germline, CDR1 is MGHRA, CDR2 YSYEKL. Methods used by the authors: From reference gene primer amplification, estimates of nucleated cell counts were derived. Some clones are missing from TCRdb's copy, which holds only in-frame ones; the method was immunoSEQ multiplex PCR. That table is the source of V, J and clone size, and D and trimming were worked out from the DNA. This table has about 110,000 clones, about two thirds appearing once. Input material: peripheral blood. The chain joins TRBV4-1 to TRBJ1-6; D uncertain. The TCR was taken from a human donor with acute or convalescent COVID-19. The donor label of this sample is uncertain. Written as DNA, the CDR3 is TGCGCCAGCAGCCAATCTCTCGCGTCCTATAATTCACCCCTCCACTTT. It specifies CASSQSLASYNSPLHF.